This T cell receptor beta chain was captured in a study of CD8+ T cells in alopecia areata (dated by TCRdb to the late 2010s). The study in broad terms: The treated patients took part in an open-label pilot trial in which moderate-to-severe alopecia areata was treated with oral tofacitinib at 5 to 10 mg twice daily. TCRbeta CDR3 regions were amplified by immunoSEQ multiplex PCR with 35 Vbeta forward and 13 Jbeta reverse primers. RNA was obtained with the PAXgene miRNA kit for fixed scalp, the miRNeasy kit for PBMCs, and the RNeasy kit for mouse skin. For the treated patients, the SALT score, which quantifies what percentage of scalp surface area is affected, served as the measure of disease severity. Patients stayed on tofacitinib for 6 to 18 months and then had 6 months of follow-up off drug so that delayed response and recurrence could be assessed. The study used high-throughput TCRbeta sequencing to examine T cell clonal expansion in alopecia areata, in both the C3H/HeJ mouse model and human patients. Patients on tofacitinib were biopsied at baseline and after 4 and 24 weeks of treatment, and several of the patients also had a later scalp biopsy. Clonality in the scalp was compared among normal scalp (n=4), patchy alopecia areata scalp (n=8), and alopecia totalis/universalis scalp (n=8). In humans, TCRbeta sequencing was performed on scalp tissue and on sorted CD4+ and CD8+ peripheral blood T cells from healthy controls and from patients with patchy or totalis/universalis alopecia areata. The paper as a whole reports these results and caveats: Tofacitinib significantly lowered scalp clonality and the number of expanded CD8+ clones among the top 100 scalp clones. Compared with mice, TCR sequences shared between patients were less clear, possibly partly because of HLA diversity across the patient population. Unlike mouse skin, which is dominated by gammadelta T cells, normal human skin has resident alphabeta T cells that are also sequenced, and this complicates analysis of the scalp TCR repertoire. During tofacitinib treatment, many expanded lesional clones remained in scalp and blood, and this persistence may partly explain relapse after treatment is stopped. Higher clonality and more expanded CD8+ clones were observed in lesional scalp than in normal scalp, particularly in alopecia totalis/universalis, a finding suggestive of antigenic drive. The treated cohort was small, with a single nonresponder, so links between baseline CD8+ expansion and response need larger studies.

V loses 3 bases of germline sequence and J loses 3 bases, and the interval between the two ends is 9 bases. Counted from cysteine to phenylalanine, this CDR3 has 13 amino acids. Here the CDR3 DNA is all that survives: 39 bases in frame from base 1. From a lookup of the germline V gene (reference sequence), CDR1 and CDR2 are LNHDA and SQIVND. The sample's time point label, in plain terms: 20 to 30 weeks on oral tofacitinib. The meaning of the sample's treatment or condition label: oral pan-JAK inhibitor, 5-10 mg twice daily. Lesional scalp punch biopsies and peripheral blood were collected from alopecia areata patients. After PBMCs were isolated by density centrifugation and stained for CD3, CD4 and CD8, a FACSAria was used to sort CD4+ and CD8+ T cells. Library prep was done by the immunoSEQ multiplex PCR assay. For TCR sequencing, RNA was extracted from every sample and reverse transcribed into cDNA to serve as template. SuperScript III was used for first-strand cDNA synthesis, primed with a 2:1 mix of oligo-dT and random hexamers. A synthetic immune receptor repertoire was used to gauge amplification bias, and whatever bias remained was removed computationally. The paper's data handling went like this. Raw reads were preprocessed to remove errors, and CDR3 was defined according to IMGT conventions as the region from the conserved cysteine to phenylalanine. Clonality was calculated as 1 minus Shannon entropy normalized by log2 of the number of productive unique TCRs. Whether each scalp clone was CD4 or CD8 was inferred by checking scalp TCRbeta sequences against the CD4 and CD8 repertoires from sorted blood. TCRdb mirrors the immuneACCESS table, restricted to in-frame sequences. Some clones are absent from its copies; in checked studies, under half trace to an unresolved V gene, and the reason for the others is unknown. The V and J calls and clone size are taken from that table; D and trimming were inferred from the DNA. The sample table lists 150,000 to 200,000 clones, approximately 61% of them with a count of one. 1% of the sample comes from the top ten.

On this clone: No cognate antigen has been identified for it. Qualities for individual bases were not recorded, and no much larger clone is one base off.

Rearrangement joined TRBV19 to TRBJ2-7; the D gene remains uncertain. Sequencing used CD4+ T cells sorted from blood, obtained at week 24, from a patient treated with tofacitinib. The TCR sequence derives from a human donor with alopecia areata. The nucleotide sequence reads as follows: TGTGCCAGTAGTATGAGTGATGGCTACGAGCAGTACTTC. It specifies CASSMSDGYEQYF.